Following are 16 T cell receptor beta chains from one sample sequenced in a study of T cell changes during pregnancy in multiple sclerosis. The data were produced by immunoSEQ multiplex PCR, yet TCRdb's version contains in-frame clones alone and is incomplete. The table records about 40,000 clones, around 90% of them present only once. The sample was PBMCs (not recorded whether the cells were cultured). The receptors shown here come from a female donor with multiple sclerosis, enrolled in a pregnancy study.

This clone occurred once. V gene TRBV7-6 combines with J gene TRBJ1-4; D unresolved. CDR1 SGHVS and CDR2 FNYEAQ come from the germline V gene. CDR3 length: 13 residues. V was clipped by 1 base and J by 7 bases, with 7 bases between them. CDR3 nucleotides: TGTGCCAGCAGCTTAGGGGAAACTGAAAAACTGTTTTTT. Translated, it gives CASSLGETEKLFF.

The chain joins TRBV18 to TRBJ2-3; D unclear. The V end lost 5 bases, the J end lost 2 bases, and 14 bases lay between the germline ends. CDR1 KGHSH and CDR2 LQKENI come from the germline V gene. There are 15 residues in the CDR3. CDR3 loop: CASSSVTPVTDTQYF. Written as DNA, the CDR3 is TGTGCCAGCTCATCGGTGACACCGGTCACAGATACGCAGTATTTT. Combining the CDR3 with reference TRBV18 and TRBJ2-3 gives the whole variable domain NAGVMQNPRHLVRRRGQEARLRCSPMKGHSHVYWYRQLPEEGLKFMVYLQKENIIDESGMPKERFSAEFPKEGPSILRIQQVVRGDSAAYFCASSSVTPVTDTQYFGPGTRLTVL.

The genes are TRBV6-6 and TRBJ1-2; 7 nucleotides align to TRBD1. The V segment lost 0 bases and the J segment 4 bases; nucleotides outside the gene matches: 2. Germline V gene sequence: CDR1 MNHNY, CDR2 SVGAGI (reference sequence). The CDR3 has 14 amino acids. The DNA of the CDR3 is TGTGCCAGCAGTTACTCAGAGGGGGCCTATGGCTACACCTTC. It codes for CASSYSEGAYGYTF.

By share, this clone ranks as medium-sized. The genes are TRBV29-1 and TRBJ1-2, with D perhaps TRBD1 (5 bases). The CDR3 has 14 amino acids. CDR1 is SQVTM and CDR2 is ANQGSEA in the germline V gene. V was clipped by 4 bases and J by 2 bases, with 14 bases between them. As DNA, the CDR3 is TGCAGCGTTGGGGGTGGGGCAGACAACTATGGCTACACCTTC. As protein: CSVGGGADNYGYTF. The complete variable domain, with remaining parts taken from reference TRBV29-1 and TRBJ1-2, reads SAVISQKPSRDICQRGTSLTIQCQVDSQVTMMFWYRQQPGQSLTLIATANQGSEATYESGFVIDKFPISRPNLTFSTLTVSNMSPEDSSIYLCSVGGGADNYGYTFGSGTRLTVV.

This clone was observed once. The chain links TRBV2 to TRBJ2-7; 7 bases are shared with TRBD1. V gave up 5 bases and J gave up 4 bases; unmatched junction bases: 20. This CDR3 is 18 amino acids long. The germline gives CDR1 SNHLY, CDR2 FYNNEI. CDR3 protein: CASSRKWGGRGPRYEQYF. CDR3 nucleotides: TGTGCCAGCAGTCGAAAATGGGGTGGAAGGGGGCCTCGGTACGAGCAGTACTTC.

The rearrangement joins TRBV27 to TRBJ1-2; possibly TRBD1 for D (6 bases). This CDR3 has 14 residues. Germline V lookup: CDR1 MNHEY, CDR2 SMNVEV (reference sequence). V gave up 3 bases and J gave up 5 bases, with 13 bases separating them. The DNA for the CDR3 is TGTGCCAGCAGTTTCACAGGGTTTTATTATGGCTACACCTTC. Translation: CASSFTGFYYGYTF.

The rearrangement links TRBV29-1 to TRBJ1-2; tentative D call: TRBD1 (5 bases). The CDR3 has 13 residues. CDR1 is SQVTM and CDR2 is ANQGSEA in the germline V gene. V shed 6 bases and J shed 5 bases, with 16 bases lying between them. This CDR3 reads CSVDRQYPYGYTF. The CDR3 region has the DNA TGCAGCGTGGATAGACAGTACCCGTATGGCTACACCTTC.

Points on this clone: At one of its ends the junction is not consistent with the germline gene, which may arise from a read error. The J gene is TRBJ2-1, the V gene TRBV7-9, with 8 bases aligning to TRBD2. Germline CDR1 SEHNR, CDR2 FQNEAQ (reference sequence). This CDR3 contains 13 residues. CDR3 DNA: TGTGCCAGCAGCTTAGCTGACTTCCGGGAGGGGATCTTC. As protein: CASSLADFREGIF.

This clone was seen only a few times. The V call is TRBV28, the J call TRBJ1-5, with 8 bases matching TRBD1. CDR1 is MDHEN, CDR2 SYDVKM, per germline. V lost 5 bases, J lost 6 bases, and 6 bases stayed unmatched. The CDR3 loop spans 14 amino acids. The DNA for the CDR3 is TGTGCCAGCAGTCCAGGGGGCTACGGTCAGCCCCAGCATTTT. The encoded protein is CASSPGGYGQPQHF.

The chain has TRBV5-5 and TRBJ2-3, with 7 positions matching TRBD2. V dropped 6 bases and J dropped 4; count of bases not matched to a gene: 11. This CDR3 has 15 residues. The V gene's germline CDR1 is SGHKS and CDR2 YYEKEE (reference sequence). The CDR3 loop reads CASTFRLASADTQYF. The CDR3 DNA reads TGTGCCAGCACGTTTAGACTAGCTTCAGCAGATACGCAGTATTTT.

The chain combines TRBV4-1 with TRBJ2-1; 7 bases agree with TRBD1. V trimming: 3 bases; J trimming: 8 bases; junction bases outside the gene matches: 4. Germline V gene sequence: CDR1 MGHRA, CDR2 YSYEKL. The CDR3 is made up of 13 amino acids. The CDR3 reads CASSQAQGDEQFF. The DNA for the CDR3 is TGCGCCAGCAGCCAGGCTCAGGGGGATGAGCAGTTCTTC.

V is TRBV25-1 and J is TRBJ2-1; either TRBD1 or TRBD2 may supply D (6 bases each). Trimming stripped 4 bases from V and 0 bases from J, with 10 bases between. CDR3 length: 15 residues. Germline V lookup: CDR1 MGHDK, CDR2 SYGVNS. The CDR3 protein is CASSGAGHSYNEQFF. The CDR3 DNA reads as TGTGCCAGCAGTGGCGCGGGACACTCCTACAATGAGCAGTTCTTC.

The CDR3 loop reads CASSYSTGTGANVLTF. CDR3 sequence (DNA): TGTGCCAGCAGTTACTCGACTGGGACTGGGGCCAACGTCCTGACTTTC. The chain carries TRBV6-5 and TRBJ2-6; the D is unclear. Deletions cut 0 bases from V and 2 bases from J, with 8 bases between. Germline CDR1 is MNHEY and CDR2 is SVGAGI. This CDR3 is built from 16 residues.

Only one count was recorded for this clone. The genes are TRBV5-1 and TRBJ2-2; TRBD2 aligns across 8 bases. Germline lookup yields CDR1 SGHRS and CDR2 YFSETQ. CDR3 length: 17 residues. V lost 2 bases, J lost 0 bases, and 6 bases stayed unmatched. The CDR3 region has the DNA TGCGCCAGCAGCTTTAGCGGGACCACCGCGAACACCGGGGAGCTGTTTTTT. The encoded protein is CASSFSGTTANTGELFF.

V is TRBV11-2 and J is TRBJ2-7; 12 bases map to TRBD2. With V trimmed by 3 bases and J by 6 bases, 9 bases remained unmatched. The CDR3 length is 16 residues. CDR1 is SGHAT and CDR2 is FQNNGV in the germline V gene. The CDR3 here is CASSLDSSGRGAEQYF. Written as DNA, the CDR3 is TGTGCCAGCAGCTTGGATTCTAGCGGGAGGGGGGCCGAGCAGTACTTC.

This chain joins TRBV27 and TRBJ2-7, with D maybe TRBD1 (6 bases). Trimming pared 5 bases from V and 5 bases from J, leaving 19 bases between. Germline CDR1 reads MNHEY; CDR2 reads SMNVEV (reference sequence). The CDR3 runs to 15 residues. CDR3: CASSQQGWSLDEQYF. CDR3 DNA sequence: TGTGCCAGCAGTCAACAGGGTTGGAGTCTCGACGAGCAGTACTTC.